The 32 T cell receptor beta chains presented below share a single source sample, sequenced in a study of blood T cell repertoires in COVID-19. Method: immunoSEQ multiplex PCR; TCRdb's copy keeps in-frame clones and lacks some. The sample holds 350,000 to 450,000 clones; approximately 93% are singletons and the top ten take 0.7% to 0.95%. The sample comprised PBMCs or T cells enriched from blood (not recorded which). The receptors shown here come from a woman aged 35 to 49 who had been exposed to COVID-19.

The chain links TRBV7-2 to TRBJ2-2; maybe TRBD2 (7 bases). The CDR3 sequence is 15 residues long. The germline CDR1 and CDR2 sequences are SGHTA and FQGNSA. Trimming removed 0 bases from V and 4 bases from J, with 9 bases in between. CDR3 in DNA: TGTGCCAGCAGCTTAGCGGGAGGGGGCACCGGGGAGCTGTTTTTT. Translation gives CASSLAGGGTGELFF.

This rearrangement joins TRBV7-8 to TRBJ1-1; the match to TRBD1 covers 7 bases. The CDR3 is made up of 14 amino acids. Germline loops: CDR1 SGHVS, CDR2 FQNEAQ. Trimming at V came to 5 bases and at J to 5 bases, leaving 8 bases not matched to a gene. Here the CDR3 reads CASSITQGWTEAFF. The CDR3 nucleotides are TGTGCCAGCAGCATTACACAGGGGTGGACTGAAGCTTTCTTT.

The chain is built from TRBV7-3 and TRBJ1-2, with TRBD1 matching 7 bases. Germline assignment: CDR1 SGHTA and CDR2 FQGTGA. The CDR3 consists of 13 residues. Germline trimming cut 5 bases from V and 8 bases from J; bases unmatched to any gene: 8. The CDR3, as DNA: TGTGCCAGCAGCCGGGACAGCTCAGCCGGCTACACCTTC. Protein sequence: CASSRDSSAGYTF.

This rearrangement joins TRBV27 to TRBJ1-2, with 9 bases aligning to TRBD1. V trimming: 5 bases; J trimming: 6 bases; junction bases outside the gene matches: 10. In germline, CDR1 is MNHEY, CDR2 SMNVEV (reference sequence). This CDR3 has 15 amino acids. CDR3 loop: CASSPRQGVVNGYTF. CDR3 DNA: TGTGCCAGCAGTCCTCGACAGGGGGTTGTAAATGGCTACACCTTC.

The sample holds one count of this clone. The V call is TRBV28, the J call TRBJ2-1; possible D gene TRBD2, 7 bases. Germline CDR1 is MDHEN and CDR2 is SYDVKM. Between the trimmed V and J ends, which lost 4 bases and 5 bases, there was a span of 18 bases. The CDR3 length is 16 residues. The DNA of the CDR3 is TGTGCCAGCAGTTCCGGGGGGCTAGCGGACCACAATGAGCAGTTCTTC. Translated: CASSSGGLADHNEQFF.

The chain combines TRBV9 with TRBJ1-4, with 7 bases that match TRBD1. V lost 7 bases, J lost 4 bases, and 10 bases stayed unmatched. CDR1 and CDR2 (germline): SGDLS, YYNGEE. The CDR3 is 15 residues long. The CDR3 DNA follows: TGTGCCAGCTCAACAGGGGAACGGAGTAATGAAAAACTGTTTTTT. Translating gives CASSTGERSNEKLFF.

The rearrangement joins TRBV5-1 to TRBJ1-2; 9 bases agree with TRBD1. V shed 0 bases and J 9 bases; nucleotides not matched to a gene: 15. The CDR3 sequence is 17 residues long. Germline lookup yields CDR1 SGHRS and CDR2 YFSETQ. As DNA, the CDR3 is TGCGCCAGCAGCTTGGCGGCGCTACCGGGACAGGGTTATAGCTACACCTTC. This gives the protein CASSLAALPGQGYSYTF.

This clone is a singleton in its sample. V gene TRBV7-3 combines with J gene TRBJ2-1; TRBD1 matches at 9 bases. The CDR3 runs 16 residues. Germline V gene data show CDR1 as SGHTA and CDR2 as FQGTGA. The junction had 10 bases not matched to a gene; V was cut back by 3 bases and J by 7 bases. For the CDR3, the DNA is TGTGCCAGCAGCTTCCCCCCGGGACAGGGTTCGAATGAGCAGTTCTTC. This gives the protein CASSFPPGQGSNEQFF.

The rearrangement joins TRBV5-6 to TRBJ1-1, with 7 bases lining up with TRBD1. Germline trimming cut 5 bases from V and 10 bases from J; bases unmatched to any gene: 8. Looked up from germline, CDR1 is SGHDT and CDR2 is YYEEEE. The CDR3 is 12 amino acids. CDR3 DNA sequence: TGTGCCAGCAGTCGACAGGGTTCCGGAGCTTTCTTT. Protein: CASSRQGSGAFF.

The chain couples TRBV5-6 to TRBJ2-7, with a possible D match to TRBD1 (6 bases). The V gene lost 3 bases and the J gene lost 5 bases, with 12 bases spanning the gap. Germline values: CDR1 SGHDT, CDR2 YYEEEE. This CDR3 has 13 amino acids. CDR3 region: CASSSIQGHEQYF. CDR3 sequence (DNA): TGTGCCAGCAGCTCCATACAGGGCCACGAGCAGTACTTC. The full variable domain, with the rest looked up from reference TRBV5-6 and TRBJ2-7, is DAGVTQSPTHLIKTRGQQVTLRCSPKSGHDTVSWYQQALGQGPQFIFQYYEEEERQRGNFPDRFSGHQFPNYSSELNVNALLLGDSALYLCASSSIQGHEQYFGPGTRLTVT.

This chain uses TRBV18 with TRBJ1-4; D is perhaps TRBD1 (5 bases). CDR1 is KGHSH, CDR2 LQKENI, per germline. The ends were cut back, 6 bases at V and 8 bases at J, with 13 bases in the middle. The CDR3 length is 13 residues. The CDR3 DNA follows: TGTGCCAGCTCCGTAGGGGTCTACGAAAAACTGTTTTTT. Its translation: CASSVGVYEKLFF.

The chain links TRBV5-1 to TRBJ1-2; 11 positions agree with TRBD1. The CDR3 sequence is 17 residues long. V shed 4 bases and J 7 bases; nucleotides not matched to a gene: 15. Germline V gives CDR1 SGHRS, CDR2 YFSETQ. The CDR3 sequence is CASSRGQGVVRIGGYTF. The CDR3 DNA reads as TGCGCCAGCAGCCGGGGACAGGGGGTAGTGAGAATCGGTGGCTACACCTTC.

This clone has more than one count but fewer than ten. The V and J genes are TRBV19 and TRBJ1-2; 10 nucleotides match TRBD1. V trimming: 6 bases; J trimming: 3 bases; junction bases outside the gene matches: 7. Germline-derived CDR1 and CDR2 are LNHDA and SQIVND (reference sequence). CDR3 length equals 15 residues. The chain's CDR3 is CASRNPGQGYYGYTF. As DNA, the CDR3 is TGTGCCAGTAGAAACCCGGGACAGGGGTACTATGGCTACACCTTC.

The V call is TRBV7-6, the J call TRBJ2-1; 12 bases line up with TRBD1. In germline, CDR1 is SGHVS, CDR2 FNYEAQ. J gave up 7 bases and V 1 base, and 5 bases lay outside the gene matches. The CDR3 is 16 amino acids. The CDR3 here is CASSLEGQGARNEQFF. In DNA form, the CDR3 reads TGTGCCAGCAGCTTAGAGGGACAGGGGGCGCGGAATGAGCAGTTCTTC.

V and J are TRBV2 and TRBJ1-1; possible D gene TRBD1, 5 bases. The V end was cut by 7 bases, the J end by 1 base, with 16 bases between. Looked up from germline, CDR1 is SNHLY and CDR2 is FYNNEI. The CDR3 spans 15 residues. CDR3 sequence: CASIRIGASNTEAFF. The CDR3 DNA follows: TGTGCCAGCATCAGAATTGGGGCGTCGAACACTGAAGCTTTCTTT.

The genes are TRBV7-2 and TRBJ1-3; the D is unclear. CDR1 is SGHTA, CDR2 FQGNSA, per germline. Trimming stripped 7 bases from V and 0 bases from J, with 10 bases between. This CDR3 has 14 amino acids. For the CDR3, the DNA is TGTGCCAGCACACTCGGTATCTCTGGAAACACCATATATTTT. This gives the protein CASTLGISGNTIYF.

This clone came up once. This chain joins TRBV19 and TRBJ1-5; 9 positions agree with TRBD1. Per germline, CDR1 LNHDA and CDR2 SQIVND (reference sequence). The J segment lost 3 bases and the V segment lost 0 bases, leaving 12 bases of the junction unmatched. CDR3 length: 19 amino acids. The CDR3 sequence is CASSIDLAQGTGLNQPQHF. DNA for the CDR3: TGTGCCAGTAGTATAGATCTGGCCCAAGGGACAGGGCTCAATCAGCCCCAGCATTTT. Full variable domain (missing parts from reference TRBV19 and TRBJ1-5): DGGITQSPKYLFRKEGQNVTLSCEQNLNHDAMYWYRQDPGQGLRLIYYSQIVNDFQKGDIAEGYSVSREKKESFPLTVTSAQKNPTAFYLCASSIDLAQGTGLNQPQHFGDGTRLSIL.

The chain combines TRBV9 with TRBJ1-4, with D unresolved. V was trimmed by 0 bases and J by 4 bases, leaving 4 bases between them. Germline CDR1 is SGDLS and CDR2 is YYNGEE. The CDR3 sequence is 13 residues long. The DNA of the CDR3 is TGTGCCAGCAGCGTAGACGGTAATGAAAAACTGTTTTTT. It specifies CASSVDGNEKLFF.

The chain combines TRBV3-1 (or the pseudogene TRBV3-2) with TRBJ1-2, with a weak D call TRBD1 (6 bases). The CDR3 length is 13 residues. Germline CDR1 is LGHDT and CDR2 is YNNKEL (reference sequence). The V and J ends lost 6 bases and 7 bases respectively, with 15 bases between them. The CDR3 here is CASRLTGTSGYTF. The CDR3, as DNA: TGTGCCAGCAGATTAACCGGGACATCTGGCTACACCTTC.

A single count supports this clone. This CDR3 is also generated by other DNA sequences in the sample. V and J are TRBV24-1 and TRBJ2-5; the D gene is possibly TRBD2 (6 bases). The CDR3 consists of 14 residues. Germline CDR1 and CDR2: KGHDR and SFDVKD. The V end lost 2 bases, the J end lost 4 bases, and 10 bases lay between the germline ends. The CDR3 nucleotides read TGTGCCACCAGTGATTCAGGGACTGGAGAGACCCAGTACTTC. Amino acid sequence: CATSDSGTGETQYF.

The V call is TRBV12-3 or TRBV12-4, the J call TRBJ1-1; the D is unclear. The CDR3 has 12 amino acids. V was trimmed by 7 bases and J by 11 bases, leaving 17 bases between them. CDR3 protein: CASTRGYLGAFF. The CDR3 DNA sequence: TGTGCCAGCACTCGAGGGTACCTAGGGGCTTTCTTT.

This chain links TRBV9 with TRBJ1-3; a weak D match, TRBD1 (5 bases). Looked up from germline, CDR1 is SGDLS and CDR2 is YYNGEE. The CDR3 contains 17 residues. Trimming cost V 0 bases and J 0 bases, with 13 bases left between them. The CDR3 DNA reads TGTGCCAGCAGCGTAGGTAGCGGGGGAATCTCTGGAAACACCATATATTTT. This sequence encodes CASSVGSGGISGNTIYF. Combining the CDR3 with reference TRBV9 and TRBJ1-3 gives the whole variable domain DSGVTQTPKHLITATGQRVTLRCSPRSGDLSVYWYQQSLDQGLQFLIQYYNGEERAKGNILERFSAQQFPDLHSELNLSSLELGDSALYFCASSVGSGGISGNTIYFGEGSWLTVV.

This rearrangement joins TRBV6-5 to TRBJ1-1, with a weak D call TRBD1 (6 bases). V was shortened by 2 bases and J by 3 bases, with 13 bases between the two germline ends. The CDR3 spans 15 residues. Germline CDR1 MNHEY, CDR2 SVGAGI. This chain's CDR3 is CASSYPGTSYTEAFF. Written as DNA, the CDR3 is TGTGCCAGCAGTTACCCCGGGACATCATACACTGAAGCTTTCTTT.

The chain joins TRBV27 to TRBJ1-2; 7 bases are shared with TRBD1. Germline V CDR1 and CDR2: MNHEY, SMNVEV (reference sequence). Losses at the gene ends were 6 bases for V and 8 bases for J; bases not matched to a gene: 15. CDR3 size: 15 residues. DNA for the CDR3: TGTGCCAGCAGGAGAGTCGACAGGGATATGGGCGGCTACACCTTC. Translated: CASRRVDRDMGGYTF.

The chain has TRBV7-7 and TRBJ2-5; 9 bases agree with TRBD2. There are 13 residues in the CDR3. Germline V gene sequence: CDR1 SSHAT, CDR2 FNYEAQ (reference sequence). CDR3 coding DNA: TGTGCAGTTGCGGGGGGGCCTTTGGAGACCCAGTACTTC. Translating it yields CAVAGGPLETQYF. The full variable domain, rest sourced from reference TRBV7-7 and TRBJ2-5, is GAGVSQSPRYKVTKRGQDVTLRCDPISSHATLYWYQQALGQGPEFLTYFNYEAQPDKSGLPSDRFSAERPEGSISTLTIQRTEQRDSAMYRCAVAGGPLETQYFGPGTRLLVL.

The chain employs TRBV19 and TRBJ1-5, with D possibly matching TRBD1 (6 bases). Germline CDR1 is LNHDA and CDR2 is SQIVND (reference sequence). Between the trimmed V and J ends, which lost 6 bases and 0 bases, there was a span of 12 bases. There are 15 residues in the CDR3. CDR3 DNA: TGTGCCAGTAGCAGACAGGCTAATAGCAATCAGCCCCAGCATTTT. Residues: CASSRQANSNQPQHF.

V and J are TRBV7-9 and TRBJ2-7; 10 bases are shared with TRBD1. The CDR3 totals 16 residues. Losses at the gene ends were 0 bases for V and 2 bases for J; bases not matched to a gene: 4. In germline, CDR1 is SEHNR, CDR2 FQNEAQ (reference sequence). This CDR3 is CASSLAKGQGTYEQYF. DNA of the CDR3: TGTGCCAGCAGCTTAGCGAAGGGACAGGGGACCTACGAGCAGTACTTC.

CDR3 protein: CASSAARGNTIYF. The CDR3 DNA reads TGTGCCAGCAGCGCCGCACGGGGAAACACCATATATTTT. The rearrangement links TRBV9 to TRBJ1-3; D ambiguous. The germline V and J ends were trimmed by 3 bases and 4 bases, with 8 bases remaining between them. CDR1 is SGDLS, CDR2 YYNGEE, per germline. The CDR3 loop spans 13 amino acids.

This chain links TRBV4-3 with TRBJ2-2, with D possibly TRBD1 on 5 matching bases. This CDR3 region has 16 residues. V was clipped by 0 bases and J by 4 bases, with 12 bases between them. Germline CDR1 and CDR2: LGHNA and YSLEER. DNA of the CDR3: TGCGCCAGCAGCCAAGATCCAGGGTCCTTCACCGGGGAGCTGTTTTTT. It is translated as CASSQDPGSFTGELFF.

V is TRBV24-1 and J is TRBJ1-4; possible D gene TRBD1, 5 bases. The CDR3 runs to 19 residues. Germline V gene sequence: CDR1 KGHDR, CDR2 SFDVKD. V was trimmed by 11 bases and J by 3 bases, leaving 30 bases between them. This chain's CDR3 is CAITRHTKTAARPNEKLFF. The CDR3, as DNA: TGTGCCATCACACGACACACAAAGACAGCCGCGAGGCCTAATGAAAAACTGTTTTTT.

In the case of this clone: A junction boundary mismatches the germline segment, possibly from a read error. The genes are TRBV7-7 and TRBJ2-5; 9 bases match TRBD1. Germline V lookup: CDR1 SSHAT, CDR2 FNYEAQ (reference sequence). The CDR3 consists of 16 residues. For the CDR3, the DNA is TGTGCTAGCAGCAAAACAGGGGGCGCGCCCCAAGAGACCCAGTACTTC. Translated: CASSKTGGAPQETQYF.

This clone was seen only a few times. This chain uses TRBV6-6 with TRBJ2-3; 8 bases fit TRBD2. Germline V CDR1 and CDR2: MNHNY, SVGAGI (reference sequence). CDR3 length equals 15 residues. V was pared by 2 bases and J by 6 bases, with 7 bases of the junction left unmatched. The CDR3 reads CASSYRRGEADTQYF. The CDR3 DNA reads TGTGCCAGCAGTTACCGGCGGGGGGAGGCGGATACGCAGTATTTT.